This TCR beta chain was observed in a study of cytomegalovirus exposure and HLA in healthy donors. The overall study: Across under 450 genotyped donors, approximately 81% landed in the Caucasian-associated ancestry cluster. Findings and caveats of the study: It has been reported that TCR beta sequences accurately predicted the HLA-A and HLA-B alleles of most subjects. Many donors shared some public TCRs, even though most TCR sequences were rare.

This clone was seen a few times. Its antigen is unknown. Primers included in the PCR were 60 Vbeta and 13 Jbeta primers. Method: immunoSEQ multiplex PCR; TCRdb's copy keeps in-frame clones and lacks some. This sample has about 73,000 clones, with roughly two thirds found just once. V was pared by 2 bases and J by 1 base, with 12 bases between. Germline values: CDR1 KGHSH, CDR2 LQKENI. The length of the CDR3 is 16 residues. Sequencing was done on a sample of PBMCs. The sequence came from a woman aged 45-65 years in good health and CMV-seropositive. The chain combines TRBV18 with TRBJ1-5, with TRBD1 as a possible D gene (5 bases). In nucleotides, the CDR3 is TGTGCCAGCTCACCAAGCCGGGGGGTAAGCAATCAGCCCCAGCATTTT. Protein product: CASSPSRGVSNQPQHF.